Following are 22 T cell receptor beta chains from one sample sequenced in a study of blood T cell repertoires in COVID-19. Data came from immunoSEQ multiplex PCR; TCRdb stores just in-frame clones and leaves some out. The data contain about 280,000 clones, 65% to 90% of them singletons. Material for sequencing was peripheral blood. The receptors derive from a human donor in a cohort sampled during active COVID-19.

V gene TRBV5-4 combines with J gene TRBJ1-1; TRBD1 is a possible D gene (5 bases). Germline V gene lookup returns CDR1 SGHNT and CDR2 YYREEE (reference sequence). The V end was cut by 2 bases, the J end by 5 bases, with 13 bases between. The CDR3 runs 14 residues. Written as DNA, the CDR3 is TGTGCCAGCAGCTTCGCAGGGCGGGGAACTGAAGCTTTCTTT. It is translated as CASSFAGRGTEAFF.

The rearrangement links TRBV19 to TRBJ1-1; weak D call: TRBD1 (5 bases). In germline, CDR1 is LNHDA, CDR2 SQIVND (reference sequence). V lost 7 bases to trimming and J lost 5 bases, with 14 bases between them. CDR3 size: 13 residues. The DNA of the CDR3 is TGTGCCAGTATTGGAAAGGGGCCGACTGAAGCTTTCTTT. Amino acid sequence: CASIGKGPTEAFF.

The chain is built from TRBV7-9 and TRBJ2-5, with 12 bases identical to TRBD2. From germline, CDR1 is SEHNR and CDR2 FQNEAQ (reference sequence). Germline trimming cut 3 bases from V and 5 bases from J; bases unmatched to any gene: 13. The CDR3 is 18 amino acids. The chain's CDR3 is CASSFRGLAGGPGETQYF. The DNA for the CDR3 is TGTGCCAGCAGCTTTAGGGGCCTAGCGGGAGGGCCAGGCGAGACCCAGTACTTC.

V usage is TRBV27 and J usage is TRBJ2-3, with 9 bases aligning to TRBD1. Germline V CDR1 and CDR2: MNHEY, SMNVEV (reference sequence). After removal of 6 bases from V and 2 bases from J, the junction contained 15 bases not matched to a gene. The CDR3 spans 18 residues. The CDR3 region is CASRRDRAWDAHTDTQYF. The CDR3 DNA reads as TGTGCCAGCAGACGGGACAGGGCCTGGGACGCACACACAGATACGCAGTATTTT.

The J gene is TRBJ1-1, the V gene TRBV12-3 or TRBV12-4, with D possibly being TRBD1 (5 bases). The CDR3 contains 13 residues. The V end lost 6 bases, the J end lost 4 bases, and 12 bases lay between the germline ends. The CDR3 spells CASSSRGGTEAFF. The CDR3 DNA reads TGTGCCAGCAGCTCTCGCGGGGGCACTGAAGCTTTCTTT.

This chain links TRBV10-2 with TRBJ2-1; D remains unclear. Trimming left V 4 bases short and J 1 base short, with 8 bases between. The CDR3 contains 14 residues. The germline CDR1 and CDR2 sequences are WSHSY and SAAADI. The CDR3 reads CASSGGTSYNEQFF. The CDR3 region has the DNA TGCGCCAGCAGTGGTGGTACATCCTACAATGAGCAGTTCTTC.

Concerning this clone itself: The same CDR3 is also encoded by other DNA sequences in this sample. This rearrangement joins TRBV5-1 to TRBJ2-1; 7 bases match TRBD2. The V and J ends lost 5 bases and 6 bases, in that order; junction bases with no gene match: 2. Germline CDR1 is SGHRS and CDR2 is YFSETQ. The CDR3 extends over 12 amino acids. Here the CDR3 DNA reads TGCGCCAGCAGTTTAGCGGGCAATGAGCAGTTCTTC. Encoded protein: CASSLAGNEQFF.

The rearrangement uses TRBV19 and TRBJ1-1; a weak D match, TRBD1 (6 bases). Trimming pared 4 bases from V and 2 bases from J, leaving 8 bases between. In germline, CDR1 is LNHDA, CDR2 SQIVND (reference sequence). CDR3 length: 13 residues. Written as DNA, the CDR3 is TGTGCCAGTAGTAAGGACAGAAACACTGAAGCTTTCTTT. Its protein is CASSKDRNTEAFF.

The V call is TRBV11-2, the J call TRBJ2-5; a weak D match, TRBD2 (6 bases). The ends were cut back, 6 bases at V and 2 bases at J, with 13 bases in the middle. Germline CDR1 SGHAT, CDR2 FQNNGV. The CDR3 loop spans 14 amino acids. The CDR3 spells CASSRGLSQETQYF. The CDR3 DNA sequence: TGTGCCAGCAGTCGAGGACTATCTCAAGAGACCCAGTACTTC.

This clone appeared once. V gene TRBV27 combines with J gene TRBJ1-1, with 7 nucleotides matching TRBD1. This CDR3 region has 13 residues. J gave up 8 bases and V 5 bases, and 8 bases lay outside the gene matches. Per germline, CDR1 MNHEY and CDR2 SMNVEV (reference sequence). DNA for the CDR3: TGTGCCAGCAGTCCAAACAGGGGTCCCGAAGCTTTCTTT. Translating gives CASSPNRGPEAFF.

The chain carries TRBV2 and TRBJ2-3; 10 bases align to TRBD1. The trim removed 8 bases at V and 5 bases at J, leaving 10 bases unmatched. The CDR3 is 15 residues long. In germline, CDR1 is SNHLY, CDR2 FYNNEI. The CDR3 protein is CASATGTGARDTQYF. CDR3 DNA: TGTGCCAGCGCTACCGGGACAGGGGCAAGAGATACGCAGTATTTT.

J is TRBJ2-2 and V is TRBV27, with D perhaps TRBD1 (6 bases). With 0 bases removed from V and 4 bases from J, the gap between germline ends came to 12 bases. Per the germline V gene, CDR1 is MNHEY and CDR2 is SMNVEV (reference sequence). There are 16 residues in the CDR3. In nucleotides, the CDR3 is TGTGCCAGCAGTTTATCGTGGGACACCTTCACCGGGGAGCTGTTTTTT. It specifies CASSLSWDTFTGELFF.

The V and J genes are TRBV30 and TRBJ1-5; no clear D gene. The CDR3 is 15 residues long. V gave up 1 base and J gave up 0 bases, with 10 bases separating them. Germline V lookup: CDR1 GTSNPN, CDR2 SVGIG (reference sequence). The CDR3 coding sequence is TGTGCCTGGAGTGCTTCCTATTTTAGCAATCAGCCCCAGCATTTT. Its protein product is CAWSASYFSNQPQHF.

The chain recombines TRBV5-4 with TRBJ2-7; D gene uncertain. V gave up 3 bases and J gave up 0 bases, with 7 bases separating them. The CDR3 spans 13 residues. The germline V gene encodes CDR1 SGHNT and CDR2 YYREEE (reference sequence). The CDR3 sequence is CASSWSSSYEQYF. CDR3 coding DNA: TGTGCCAGCAGCTGGAGTAGCTCCTACGAGCAGTACTTC.

In this sample, this clone turned up once. The chain combines TRBV7-3 with TRBJ2-1, with TRBD2 matching over 15 bases. The germline V gene has CDR1 SGHTA and CDR2 FQGTGA. CDR3 length equals 16 residues. Trimming at V came to 5 bases and at J to 9 bases, leaving 8 bases not matched to a gene. The CDR3 nucleotides are TGTGCCAGCAGCGCCTCGGGACTAGCGGGAGGCATTGAGCAGTTCTTC. Translating gives CASSASGLAGGIEQFF.

The rearrangement joins TRBV18 to TRBJ2-3; D call uncertain. In germline, CDR1 is KGHSH, CDR2 LQKENI. The V and J ends lost 3 bases and 4 bases respectively, with 11 bases between them. The CDR3 is made up of 14 amino acids. This chain's CDR3 is CASSPPEWSDTQYF. CDR3 bases: TGTGCCAGCTCACCCCCCGAGTGGTCAGATACGCAGTATTTT.

The chain employs TRBV19 and TRBJ1-5, with a weak D call TRBD1 (5 bases). V was clipped by 6 bases and J by 4 bases, with 19 bases between them. The germline gives CDR1 LNHDA, CDR2 SQIVND (reference sequence). CDR3 length: 16 residues. Written as DNA, the CDR3 is TGTGCCAGTAGGCTCTCCAGTGGACACTTAAATCAGCCCCAGCATTTT. Translation: CASRLSSGHLNQPQHF. The full variable domain, in which reference TRBV19 and TRBJ1-5 provide the parts outside the CDR3, is DGGITQSPKYLFRKEGQNVTLSCEQNLNHDAMYWYRQDPGQGLRLIYYSQIVNDFQKGDIAEGYSVSREKKESFPLTVTSAQKNPTAFYLCASRLSSGHLNQPQHFGDGTRLSIL.

The gene calls are TRBV20-1 and TRBJ1-5; no definite D call. The germline V and J ends were trimmed by 3 bases and 3 bases, with 9 bases remaining between them. This CDR3 has 13 residues. The germline gives CDR1 DFQATT, CDR2 SNEGSKA (reference sequence). CDR3 sequence (DNA): TGCAGTGCTAGTGCGGGAGCCAATCAGCCCCAGCATTTT. The encoded protein is CSASAGANQPQHF.

This clone was seen more than once but under ten times. V and J are TRBV6-2 or TRBV6-3 and TRBJ2-5; the match to TRBD1 covers 8 bases. V shed 6 bases, J shed 7 bases, and the junction held 10 bases outside the gene matches. The CDR3 spans 14 residues. Germline values: CDR1 MNHEY, CDR2 SVGEGT. The CDR3 DNA is TGTGCCAGCAGCCAGGGACAGGCCCTAGGGACCCAGTACTTC. This codes for CASSQGQALGTQYF.

This chain joins TRBV6-5 and TRBJ1-1, with a tentative D call TRBD1 (5 bases). This CDR3 spans 13 amino acids. Germline lookup yields CDR1 MNHEY and CDR2 SVGAGI. Trimming left V 7 bases short and J 1 base short, with 10 bases between. The CDR3 loop is CASTLGQNTEAFF. The CDR3 DNA sequence: TGTGCCAGCACCCTCGGACAGAACACTGAAGCTTTCTTT.

The chain combines TRBV28 with TRBJ2-1; weak D call: TRBD2 (5 bases). The CDR3 extends over 12 amino acids. CDR1 MDHEN and CDR2 SYDVKM come from the germline V gene. V lost 4 bases and J lost 6, with 7 bases in between. The CDR3 reads CASSSGVNEQFF. The CDR3 nucleotides read TGTGCCAGCAGTTCCGGGGTCAATGAGCAGTTCTTC. Combining the CDR3 with reference TRBV28 and TRBJ2-1 gives the whole variable domain DVKVTQSSRYLVKRTGEKVFLECVQDMDHENMFWYRQDPGLGLRLIYFSYDVKMKEKGDIPEGYSVSREKKERFSLILESASTNQTSMYLCASSSGVNEQFFGPGTRLTVL.

The V and J genes are TRBV5-1 and TRBJ1-1, with D uncertain. V gave up 3 bases and J gave up 1 base, with 7 bases separating them. This CDR3 has 13 residues. Germline CDR1 reads SGHRS; CDR2 reads YFSETQ. The CDR3 DNA follows: TGCGCCAGCAGCTACGACAAGAACACTGAAGCTTTCTTT. Protein product: CASSYDKNTEAFF.